This T cell receptor (beta chain) derives from a study of T-cell reconstitution after alpha-beta-depleted transplantation in children. Notes on the study in general: The authors attributed T-cell counts and diversity one year after transplant mostly to newly produced T cells. After transplant, high TCRbeta diversity at day 60 in some patients arose from surviving recipient T cells and thymic progenitors. Alpha-beta T cells present about two months after transplant were reported to originate from several hundred expanded graft clones.

A note on this clonotype: Antigen unknown.

With 7 bases removed from V and 3 bases from J, the gap between germline ends came to 18 bases. The germline gives CDR1 MNHNS, CDR2 SASEGT. The CDR3 spans 15 residues. Unique molecular identifiers were incorporated into the prepared TCRbeta library. TCRdb re-derived calls from the PCR reads in MiXCR, one entry per CDR3 protein. The data hold about 980,000 distinct CDR3 sequences, with roughly 29% observed a single time. The receptor was derived from a boy younger than two who had a stem cell transplant for SCID, so the T cells may come from the graft donor. The V gene is TRBV6-1, the J gene TRBJ1-1, with D perhaps TRBD1 (5 bases). The material sequenced was PBMCs, mostly from graft donor cells, taken 360 days after TCRalphabeta/CD19-depleted stem cell transplant. CDR3 sequence: CASTRSGHGDTEAFF. CDR3 DNA sequence: TGTGCCAGCACCCGTAGCGGACACGGTGACACTGAAGCTTTCTTT.